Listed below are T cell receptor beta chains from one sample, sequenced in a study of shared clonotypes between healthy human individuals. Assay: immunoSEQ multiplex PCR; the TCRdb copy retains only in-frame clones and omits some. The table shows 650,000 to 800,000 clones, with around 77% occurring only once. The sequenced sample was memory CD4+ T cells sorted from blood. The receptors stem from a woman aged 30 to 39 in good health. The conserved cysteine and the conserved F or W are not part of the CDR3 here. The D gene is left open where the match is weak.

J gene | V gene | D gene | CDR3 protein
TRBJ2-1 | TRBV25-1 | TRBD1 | ASSAQGGQGPYNEQF
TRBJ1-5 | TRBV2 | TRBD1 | ASLPTGGDQPQH
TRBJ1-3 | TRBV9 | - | ASSARRFSGNTIY
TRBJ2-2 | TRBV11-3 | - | ASSLDHGLRELF
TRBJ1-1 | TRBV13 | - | ASSSPLDDTEAF
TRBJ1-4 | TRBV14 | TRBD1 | ASSPTTGDEKLF
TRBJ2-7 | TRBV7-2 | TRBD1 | ASSQDRVYEQY
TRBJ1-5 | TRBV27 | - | ASNPTASNQPQH
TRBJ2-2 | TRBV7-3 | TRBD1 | ATGQGVSGELF
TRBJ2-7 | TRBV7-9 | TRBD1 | ASSLGLTGGISYEQY
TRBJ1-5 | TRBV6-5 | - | ASSPRGDSNQPQH
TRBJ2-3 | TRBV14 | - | ASSRWRGDTDTQY
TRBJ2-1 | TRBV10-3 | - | AIKTHVGYNEQF
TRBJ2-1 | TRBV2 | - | ASSYRDLFWNEQF
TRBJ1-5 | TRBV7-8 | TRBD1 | ASSFSSGQGSNQPQH
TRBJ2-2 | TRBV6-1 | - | ASSGRVPGELF
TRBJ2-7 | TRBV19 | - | ASSIEPIGPPRSYEQY
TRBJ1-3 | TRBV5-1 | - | ASSPGVEGENTIY
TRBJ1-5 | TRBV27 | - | ASSPRSDQPQH
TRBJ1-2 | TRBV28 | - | ASSFERGDNYGYT
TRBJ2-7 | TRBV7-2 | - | ASSLGDEQY
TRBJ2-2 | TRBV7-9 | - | ASSLGAPDVGELF
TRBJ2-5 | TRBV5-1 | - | ASSFGEETQY
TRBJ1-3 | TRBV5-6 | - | ASSLVGQDVGNTIY
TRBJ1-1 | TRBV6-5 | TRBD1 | ASSPGTGGTEAF
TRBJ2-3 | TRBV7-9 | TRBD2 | ASSKREGPRTDTQY
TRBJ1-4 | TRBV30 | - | AWSVRGMVANEKLF
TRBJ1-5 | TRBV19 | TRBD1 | ASSRTPGQGYQPQH
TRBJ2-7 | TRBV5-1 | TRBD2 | ASSFGTSAYEQY
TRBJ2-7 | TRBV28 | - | ASSSPLGTVTYEQY
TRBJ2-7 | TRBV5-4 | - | ASSLGGGRYEQY
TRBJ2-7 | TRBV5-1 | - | ASSPRAYEQY
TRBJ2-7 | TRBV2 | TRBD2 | ASAERETYEQY
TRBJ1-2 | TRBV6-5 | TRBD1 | ASSGQGSYGYT
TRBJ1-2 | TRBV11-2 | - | ASSLVSLANYGYT
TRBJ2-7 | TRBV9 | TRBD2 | ASSVSAGGSYEQY
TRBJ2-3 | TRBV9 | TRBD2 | ASSEGLAGGNTDTQY
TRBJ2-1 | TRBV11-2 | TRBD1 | ASSLFDRGNEQF
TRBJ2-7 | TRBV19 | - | ASSIGTGVYEQY
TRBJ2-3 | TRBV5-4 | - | ASSLGQGQTDTQY
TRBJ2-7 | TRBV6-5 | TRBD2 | ASRGTSGSFDEQY
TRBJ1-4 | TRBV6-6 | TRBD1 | ASRKSGTGEKLF
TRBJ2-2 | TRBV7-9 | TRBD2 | ASSLRQRGNTGELF
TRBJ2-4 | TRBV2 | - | ASSARPHGDIQY
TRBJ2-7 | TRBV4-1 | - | ASSQEWGFSEQY
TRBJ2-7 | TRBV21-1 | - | ASSKVSQTYEQY
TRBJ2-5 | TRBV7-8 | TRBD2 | ASSLGPTGRETQY
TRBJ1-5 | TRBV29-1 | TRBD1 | SVGDREGQPQH
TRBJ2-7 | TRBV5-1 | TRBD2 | ASSPLSSGASYEQY
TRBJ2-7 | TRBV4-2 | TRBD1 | ASSHGQGSYEQY
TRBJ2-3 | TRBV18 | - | ASSRPVGSPDTQY
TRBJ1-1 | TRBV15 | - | ATSIYDRNTEAF
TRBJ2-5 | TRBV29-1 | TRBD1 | STGTGGETQY